Presented here are 8 T cell receptor beta chains from one specimen sequenced in a study of technical replicates of blood from a few donors. This table comes from immunoSEQ multiplex PCR, and its TCRdb copy is limited to in-frame clones, with some not included. The sample has some 87,000 clones; around 90% are singletons. What was sequenced was T cells isolated from PBMCs. The source of these receptors is a human donor in good health.

The chain has TRBV7-9 and TRBJ1-3; D unresolved. The V gene's germline CDR1 is SEHNR and CDR2 FQNEAQ (reference sequence). CDR3 length: 14 amino acids. The V end lost 1 base, the J end lost 4 bases, and 8 bases lay between the germline ends. CDR3 DNA sequence: TGTGCCAGCAGCTTAGTAGAGCTCGGAAACACCATATATTTT. It encodes CASSLVELGNTIYF.

The chain carries TRBV28 and TRBJ1-1; 7 positions match TRBD1. The CDR3 totals 11 residues. CDR1 is MDHEN and CDR2 is SYDVKM in the germline V gene. V trimming: 3 bases; J trimming: 10 bases; junction bases outside the gene matches: 2. CDR3 sequence: CASSLTGRAFF. Here the CDR3 DNA reads TGTGCCAGCAGTTTGACAGGGAGAGCTTTCTTT.

The CDR3 DNA sequence: TGTGCCAGTCTTAGGGGACAGTATGGCCCCGGGGAGCTGTTTTTT. As protein: CASLRGQYGPGELFF. The J gene is TRBJ2-2, the V gene TRBV28, with TRBD1 matching over 7 bases. The CDR3 consists of 15 residues. Germline CDR1 reads MDHEN; CDR2 reads SYDVKM. J was trimmed by 6 bases and V by 9 bases; bases with no gene match: 13.

The rearrangement joins TRBV9 to TRBJ1-1; D ambiguous. The CDR3 sequence is 17 residues long. Germline CDR1 reads SGDLS; CDR2 reads YYNGEE. Trimming removed 3 bases from V and 0 bases from J, with 18 bases in between. The CDR3 loop is CASSGRDGGYMNTEAFF. CDR3 bases: TGTGCCAGCAGCGGGAGAGATGGAGGTTATATGAACACTGAAGCTTTCTTT.

The J gene is TRBJ1-1, the V gene TRBV19, with D uncertain. The germline V gene encodes CDR1 LNHDA and CDR2 SQIVND (reference sequence). V dropped 6 bases and J dropped 1 base, with 18 bases sitting between them. CDR3 length: 16 amino acids. CDR3: CASSKAGSYRNTEAFF. CDR3 sequence (DNA): TGTGCCAGTAGCAAAGCAGGAAGCTATCGGAACACTGAAGCTTTCTTT.

This rearrangement joins TRBV19 to TRBJ1-3; D not certain. V was pared by 11 bases and J by 0 bases, with 11 bases between. The germline gives CDR1 LNHDA, CDR2 SQIVND (reference sequence). The CDR3 runs 13 residues. This CDR3 is CASMWSSGNTIYF. The CDR3 nucleotides read TGTGCCTCGATGTGGAGCTCTGGAAACACCATATATTTT.

J is TRBJ2-5 and V is TRBV30; 8 nucleotides agree with TRBD2. V trimming: 2 bases; J trimming: 4 bases; junction bases outside the gene matches: 3. Germline values: CDR1 GTSNPN, CDR2 SVGIG (reference sequence). CDR3 length: 13 residues. Here the CDR3 DNA reads TGTGCCTGGAGTTCGGGGGGGGGAGAGACCCAGTACTTC. It translates to CAWSSGGGETQYF.

On this clone: Mismatch with germline at one junction end may stem from a read error. The rearrangement joins TRBV18 to TRBJ1-1; D might be TRBD1 (5 bases). The CDR3 has 14 amino acids. Germline V gene data show CDR1 as KGHSH and CDR2 as LQKENI. The DNA of the CDR3 is TGTGCCAGCTCACCTTCAGGGAGGAACTCTGAAGCTTTCTTT. As protein: CASSPSGRNSEAFF.